This passage covers 27 T cell receptor beta chains from one sample sequenced in a study of blood T cell repertoires in COVID-19. Only in-frame clones appear in the TCRdb table, and some are missing; sequencing was by immunoSEQ multiplex PCR. The sample includes tens of thousands of clones, more than 85% seen only once; the top ten take 5% to 6.5%. The sequencing sample was made of peripheral blood. These receptors all stem from an elderly man in a cohort sampled during active COVID-19.

The chain has TRBV18 and TRBJ2-1; D may be TRBD1 (5 bases). The germline V gene has CDR1 KGHSH and CDR2 LQKENI. The CDR3 runs 15 residues. V was pared by 1 base and J by 0 bases, with 7 bases between. CDR3 in amino acids: CASSPQTGSYNEQFF. The CDR3 nucleotides are TGTGCCAGCTCACCACAAACAGGCTCCTACAATGAGCAGTTCTTC.

J is TRBJ2-3 and V is TRBV2, with 9 nucleotides matching TRBD2. Per the germline V gene, CDR1 is SNHLY and CDR2 is FYNNEI. With 7 bases clipped from V and 3 bases from J, the junction kept 8 bases outside the gene matches. CDR3 length: 15 amino acids. The CDR3 reads CASTLAGLPTDTQYF. In DNA form, the CDR3 reads TGTGCCAGCACTCTAGCGGGGCTTCCGACAGATACGCAGTATTTT.

This chain connects TRBV3-1 (or the pseudogene TRBV3-2) to TRBJ2-3; TRBD2 aligns across 12 bases. Losses at the gene ends were 4 bases for V and 1 base for J; bases not matched to a gene: 3. Germline-derived CDR1 and CDR2 are LGHDT and YNNKEL (reference sequence). The CDR3 consists of 16 residues. CDR3 protein: CASSRRTSGGTDTQYF. In nucleotides, the CDR3 is TGTGCCAGCAGCCGCCGGACTAGCGGGGGCACAGATACGCAGTATTTT.

CDR3 protein: CASSLGHRDGNTIYF. The CDR3, as DNA: TGTGCCAGCAGCCTAGGGCACAGGGATGGAAACACCATATATTTT. This chain joins TRBV11-2 and TRBJ1-3; D may be TRBD1 (6 bases). There are 15 residues in the CDR3. The V gene lost 5 bases and the J gene lost 3 bases, with 14 bases spanning the gap. Germline values: CDR1 SGHAT, CDR2 FQNNGV.

The rearrangement uses TRBV5-5 and TRBJ2-5; D is uncertain. The CDR3 spans 13 residues. Germline lookup yields CDR1 SGHKS and CDR2 YYEKEE (reference sequence). The V gene lost 0 bases and the J gene lost 2 bases, with 5 bases spanning the gap. CDR3 DNA sequence: TGTGCCAGCAGCTTGGGCGGACAAGAGACCCAGTACTTC. Protein product: CASSLGGQETQYF.

This chain's CDR3 is CASSLEGARIWGTF. As DNA, the CDR3 is TGTGCCAGCAGCTTGGAGGGGGCGCGGATTTGGGGCACCTTC. V is TRBV5-8 and J is TRBJ1-2; 7 nucleotides align to TRBD1. Per germline, CDR1 SGHTS and CDR2 YDEGEE. This CDR3 contains 14 residues. The ends lost 0 bases at V and 13 bases at J; junction bases unmatched: 12.

As DNA, the CDR3 is TGTGCCAGCAGCCAAACAGGGCATGAAAAACTGTTTTTT. Translation gives CASSQTGHEKLFF. The chain recombines TRBV14 with TRBJ1-4; D may be TRBD1 (6 bases). This CDR3 comprises 13 residues. The V gene's germline CDR1 is SGHDN and CDR2 FVKESK. V lost 2 bases, J lost 6 bases, and 7 bases lay in between.

This clone was picked up one time. CDR3 in DNA: TGCGCCAGCAGTTCGGGACAGGGGCGAACAAACACTGAAGCTTTCTTT. Encoded protein: CASSSGQGRTNTEAFF. This chain connects TRBV10-1 to TRBJ1-1, with 10 bases that match TRBD1. Germline V CDR1 and CDR2: WNHNN, SYGVQD (reference sequence). The trim removed 5 bases at V and 2 bases at J, leaving 8 bases unmatched. The length of the CDR3 is 16 residues.

The rearrangement links TRBV2 to TRBJ1-5; unclear D gene. The CDR3 covers 13 residues. V dropped 4 bases and J dropped 3 bases, with 7 bases sitting between them. Germline CDR1 and CDR2: SNHLY and FYNNEI. The CDR3 DNA follows: TGTGCCAGCAGTGGAGTCACCAATCAGCCCCAGCATTTT. This encodes CASSGVTNQPQHF.

V is TRBV5-6 and J is TRBJ2-7; 8 bases agree with TRBD1. With 4 bases clipped from V and 6 bases from J, the junction kept 12 bases outside the gene matches. There are 15 residues in the CDR3. The germline V gene has CDR1 SGHDT and CDR2 YYEEEE. CDR3 in amino acids: CASSPAGGGFAEQYF. The DNA for the CDR3 is TGTGCCAGCAGCCCTGCAGGGGGCGGGTTCGCCGAGCAGTACTTC.

CDR3 in DNA: TGTGCCAGTAGTACCCGGGACAGGGGTACCTATGGCTACACCTTC. This translates into CASSTRDRGTYGYTF. The rearrangement uses TRBV19 and TRBJ1-2; 10 bases align to TRBD1. In germline, CDR1 is LNHDA, CDR2 SQIVND (reference sequence). This CDR3 region has 15 residues. The junction had 6 bases not matched to a gene; V was cut back by 4 bases and J by 4 bases.

V usage is TRBV18 and J usage is TRBJ1-6; D gene uncertain. Germline lookup yields CDR1 KGHSH and CDR2 LQKENI. The CDR3 spans 15 residues. Deletions cut 2 bases from V and 6 bases from J, with 11 bases between. The chain's CDR3 is CASSPGGPINSPLHF. The CDR3 DNA is TGTGCCAGCTCACCAGGCGGGCCCATTAATTCACCCCTCCACTTT.

The chain links TRBV7-2 to TRBJ1-2; D is uncertain. Germline CDR1 is SGHTA and CDR2 is FQGNSA. Trimming stripped 5 bases from V and 1 base from J, with 8 bases between. CDR3 length: 13 amino acids. CDR3 in DNA: TGTGCCAGCAGCCCCGGGGTTAACTATGGCTACACCTTC. Its translation is CASSPGVNYGYTF.

J is TRBJ2-3 and V is TRBV5-4; 10 bases map to TRBD1. V was pared by 5 bases and J by 4 bases, with 4 bases of the junction left unmatched. CDR1 and CDR2 from the germline V gene are SGHNT and YYREEE (reference sequence). The CDR3 loop spans 14 amino acids. This chain's CDR3 is CASRRDRGSDTQYF. The CDR3 bases are TGTGCCAGCAGAAGGGACAGGGGTTCAGATACGCAGTATTTT. The full variable domain, with the rest looked up from reference TRBV5-4 and TRBJ2-3, is ETGVTQSPTHLIKTRGQQVTLRCSSQSGHNTVSWYQQALGQGPQFIFQYYREEENGRGNFPPRFSGLQFPNYSSELNVNALELDDSALYLCASRRDRGSDTQYFGPGTRLTVL.

V gene TRBV3-1 (or the pseudogene TRBV3-2) combines with J gene TRBJ1-2; D possibly corresponds to TRBD1 (6 bases). Deletions cut 3 bases from V and 6 bases from J, with 8 bases between. The length of the CDR3 is 12 residues. Germline V lookup: CDR1 LGHDT, CDR2 YNNKEL (reference sequence). The CDR3 DNA reads TGTGCCAGCAGCCATAACAGGGATGGCTACACCTTC. Its protein is CASSHNRDGYTF.

This chain links TRBV30 with TRBJ2-5; D not certain. The CDR3 is 12 residues long. Trimming left V 3 bases short and J 5 bases short, with 10 bases between. CDR1 is GTSNPN, CDR2 SVGIG, per germline (reference sequence). CDR3 in DNA: TGTGCCTGGAGCCCAGGTTCGGAGACCCAGTACTTC. Amino acids: CAWSPGSETQYF.

V usage is TRBV6-5 and J usage is TRBJ1-2; 9 bases align to TRBD1. Germline CDR1 reads MNHEY; CDR2 reads SVGAGI. The CDR3 sequence is 14 residues long. The V segment lost 5 bases and the J segment 8 bases; nucleotides outside the gene matches: 9. The CDR3 protein is CASSPEGQGRGYTF. CDR3 nucleotides: TGTGCCAGCAGTCCCGAAGGACAGGGGCGCGGCTACACCTTC.

The chain combines TRBV7-9 with TRBJ1-1, with a weak D call TRBD1 (5 bases). Trimming took off 5 bases at V and 4 bases at J, with 17 bases between the two ends. From germline, CDR1 is SEHNR and CDR2 FQNEAQ (reference sequence). The CDR3 runs to 15 residues. The CDR3 here is CASSPPGRAGTEAFF. CDR3 sequence (DNA): TGTGCCAGCAGCCCCCCGGGCAGGGCCGGCACTGAAGCTTTCTTT.

This clone was picked up many times. The rearrangement links TRBV4-2 to TRBJ2-2, with 8 bases fitting TRBD2. The CDR3 loop spans 14 amino acids. With V trimmed by 2 bases and J by 8 bases, 4 bases remained unmatched. Germline CDR1 LGHNA, CDR2 YNFKEQ. CDR3 sequence reads: CASSQQAGEGELFF. The CDR3 DNA reads TGTGCCAGCAGCCAACAAGCGGGAGAGGGGGAGCTGTTTTTT.

The rearrangement links TRBV6-5 to TRBJ1-2, with D unresolved. Germline assignment: CDR1 MNHEY and CDR2 SVGAGI. This CDR3 has 15 residues. Trimming cost V 5 bases and J 0 bases, with 13 bases left between them. This CDR3 reads CASSPGGSANYGYTF. CDR3 sequence (DNA): TGTGCCAGCAGTCCCGGAGGTTCTGCTAACTATGGCTACACCTTC.

This sequence joins TRBV15 and TRBJ2-5; TRBD2 aligns across 8 bases. From germline, CDR1 is LNHNV and CDR2 YYDKDF (reference sequence). The CDR3 totals 14 residues. The junction had 3 bases not matched to a gene; V was cut back by 1 base and J by 5 bases. The CDR3 loop reads CATSRGVAGETQYF. As DNA, the CDR3 is TGTGCCACCAGCAGAGGGGTAGCGGGGGAGACCCAGTACTTC.

The CDR3 loop reads CASSEYLGGQGTEAFF. DNA for the CDR3: TGTGCCAGCAGTGAATACCTGGGGGGGCAGGGCACTGAAGCTTTCTTT. This rearrangement joins TRBV25-1 to TRBJ1-1; TRBD1 might be the D (6 bases). The CDR3 consists of 16 residues. Germline-derived CDR1 and CDR2 are MGHDK and SYGVNS. V lost 0 bases and J lost 4, with 15 bases in between.

This clone was counted only a few times. The rearrangement uses TRBV6-5 and TRBJ2-7; 10 bases agree with TRBD1. Germline V gene lookup returns CDR1 MNHEY and CDR2 SVGAGI. The CDR3 extends over 15 amino acids. J gave up 3 bases and V 5 bases, and 7 bases lay outside the gene matches. The CDR3 DNA reads as TGTGCCAGCAGTCCCTCCGGGACAGGGGTCTACGAGCAGTACTTC. Translation gives CASSPSGTGVYEQYF.

This CDR3 is CASSVAGGLAGSYEQYF. The CDR3 nucleotides are TGTGCCAGCAGCGTAGCGGGGGGACTAGCGGGCTCCTACGAGCAGTACTTC. The chain couples TRBV9 to TRBJ2-7; 12 nucleotides agree with TRBD2. This CDR3 has 17 amino acids. Germline CDR1 reads SGDLS; CDR2 reads YYNGEE. The ends lost 0 bases at V and 0 bases at J; junction bases unmatched: 4. The full variable domain, its missing parts supplied by reference TRBV9 and TRBJ2-7, is DSGVTQTPKHLITATGQRVTLRCSPRSGDLSVYWYQQSLDQGLQFLIQYYNGEERAKGNILERFSAQQFPDLHSELNLSSLELGDSALYFCASSVAGGLAGSYEQYFGPGTRLTVT.

The rearrangement joins TRBV29-1 to TRBJ2-3; 8 bases fit TRBD1. CDR3 size: 13 residues. After removal of 8 bases from V and 2 bases from J, the junction contained 6 bases not matched to a gene. CDR1 and CDR2 from the germline V gene are SQVTM and ANQGSEA. This chain's CDR3 is CSSGTGSTDTQYF. CDR3 DNA sequence: TGCAGCTCAGGGACAGGCTCCACAGATACGCAGTATTTT.

The rearrangement joins TRBV5-6 to TRBJ2-5; 10 nucleotides match TRBD1. In germline, CDR1 is SGHDT, CDR2 YYEEEE. The CDR3 length is 17 residues. The V and J ends lost 7 bases and 4 bases, in that order; junction bases with no gene match: 16. The CDR3 sequence is CASSRTGGVLIRETQYF. CDR3 nucleotides: TGTGCCAGCTCCCGGACAGGGGGGGTCCTCATCCGAGAGACCCAGTACTTC.

This chain links TRBV4-1 with TRBJ1-3; 10 bases match TRBD1. CDR3 length equals 17 residues. From germline, CDR1 is MGHRA and CDR2 YSYEKL. Trimming cost V 4 bases and J 4 bases; bases outside gene matches: 10. The CDR3 loop is CASSPTPGQGIGNTIYF. In DNA, the CDR3 is TGCGCCAGCAGCCCTACGCCGGGACAGGGGATAGGAAACACCATATATTTT.